This T cell receptor (beta chain) originates from a study of response to subunit inactivated influenza vaccine. Only a few counts were recorded for this clonotype. TCRdb redid the calling of the RT-PCR reads with MiXCR, one entry per CDR3 protein. The profile covers about 650,000 distinct CDR3 sequences, with approximately 15% appearing a single time and less than 8.5% taken by the ten largest. This sequence originates from a man aged 50-59 years who received an inactivated influenza vaccine. The specimen was PBMCs from blood, collected around 14 days before vaccination.

The CDR3 bases are TGTGCCAGCAGTCCCGGACTAGCGGTCTTGGGGCAGTACTTC. It codes for CASSPGLAVLGQYF. The chain links TRBV27 to TRBJ2-7, with 10 positions matching TRBD2. Germline values: CDR1 MNHEY, CDR2 SMNVEV (reference sequence). The CDR3 length is 14 residues. Trimming at V came to 5 bases and at J to 9 bases, leaving 10 bases not matched to a gene.